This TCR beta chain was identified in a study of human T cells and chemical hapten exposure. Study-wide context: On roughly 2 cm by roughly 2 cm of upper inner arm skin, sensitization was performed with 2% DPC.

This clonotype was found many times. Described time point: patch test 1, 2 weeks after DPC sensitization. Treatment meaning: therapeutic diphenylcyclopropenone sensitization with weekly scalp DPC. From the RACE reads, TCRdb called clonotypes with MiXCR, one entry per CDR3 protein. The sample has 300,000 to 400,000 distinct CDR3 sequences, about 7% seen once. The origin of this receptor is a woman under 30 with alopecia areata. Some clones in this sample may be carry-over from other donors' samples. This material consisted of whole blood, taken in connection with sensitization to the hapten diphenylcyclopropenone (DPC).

The CDR3 loop is CASSVRMNTEAFF. The CDR3 bases are TGTGCCAGCAGTGTTAGGATGAACACTGAAGCTTTCTTT. The rearrangement links TRBV2 to TRBJ1-1; no clear D gene. Germline values: CDR1 SNHLY, CDR2 FYNNEI. The CDR3 is 13 amino acids. Trimming pared 4 bases from V and 0 bases from J, leaving 6 bases between.